A selection of T cell receptor beta chains follows, all from one sample in a study of cytomegalovirus exposure and HLA in healthy donors. The assay was immunoSEQ multiplex PCR, and TCRdb's table has in-frame clones only and misses some. The sample includes roughly 110,000 clones, around three quarters seen only once; the top ten take about 3%. Sequencing input: PBMCs. The receptors stem from a woman under 30 in good health and CMV-seropositive. The CDR3 runs from the conserved cysteine through the conserved F or W. A D gene is named only where the DNA matches it firmly. A row's size may be missing; if present it is once, few, many or a size class.

D	length	J	size	V	DNA	CDR3
-	16	TRBJ2-3	-	TRBV5-8	TGTGCCAGCAGCCCGCGCGGTTTAGGAGGGGCAGATACGCAGTATTTT	CASSPRGLGGADTQYF
-	16	TRBJ1-6	-	TRBV5-1	TGCGCCAGCAGCTCGGGCCCCGTAGGGGAAGGTTCACCCCTCCACTTT	CASSSGPVGEGSPLHF
-	12	TRBJ2-2	-	TRBV7-8	TGTGCCAGCAGCACGGCGGGCGGGGAGCTGTTTTTT	CASSTAGGELFF
-	15	TRBJ1-3	-	TRBV27	TGTGCCAGCAGTCCCTATACAGGGACGGGAAACACCATATATTTT	CASSPYTGTGNTIYF
-	15	TRBJ1-5	-	TRBV6-1	TGTGCCAGCAGCTTGGGGGGTCACAGCAATCAGCCCCAGCATTTT	CASSLGGHSNQPQHF
TRBD2	15	TRBJ2-1	-	TRBV27	TGTGCCAGCAGTTCTAGCGGGTACTCCTACAATGAGCAGTTCTTC	CASSSSGYSYNEQFF
TRBD1	13	TRBJ2-3	few	TRBV28	TGTGCCAGCAGAGGACAGGGAACAGATACGCAGTATTTT	CASRGQGTDTQYF
TRBD1	15	TRBJ1-2	-	TRBV10-3	TGTGCCATCAGTCAAGGGGACAGAGCTAACTATGGCTACACCTTC	CAISQGDRANYGYTF
-	14	TRBJ2-1	-	TRBV19	TGTGCCAGTAGTCTATCGTCATACTACAATGAGCAGTTCTTC	CASSLSSYYNEQFF
TRBD1	13	TRBJ1-1	-	TRBV10-3	TGTGCCATCAGTGGGGACAGGGCAGCTGAAGCTTTCTTT	CAISGDRAAEAFF